The present entry profiles one T cell receptor (beta chain) with its context. Trimming removed 5 bases from V and 0 bases from J; junction bases left unmatched: 13. The CDR3 covers 19 residues. Germline CDR1 SGHTA, CDR2 FQGTGA. The data were taken from a study of blood T cell repertoires in COVID-19. Study summary: COVID-19 samples from acute and convalescent phases originated in the United States, Italy and Spain. Sample material is recorded as cDNA or gDNA derived from T cells, B-cell-depleted T cells, or PBMCs.

Per the original data handling: Amplification from reference gene primers served as the basis for estimated nucleated cell counts. Assay: immunoSEQ multiplex PCR; the TCRdb copy retains only in-frame clones and omits some. V and J calls and clone size follow that table, whereas D and trimming were derived from the DNA. The sample yields roughly 69,000 clones, just over 85% seen once. Sequencing was performed on peripheral blood. The chain has TRBV7-3 and TRBJ2-6, with 7 bases aligning to TRBD1. This receptor was identified in a human donor in a cohort sampled during active COVID-19. The CDR3 spells CASSPWGTAESSGANVLTF. The CDR3 DNA follows: TGTGCCAGCAGCCCATGGGGGACAGCCGAAAGCTCTGGGGCCAACGTCCTGACTTTC.